These 20 T cell receptor beta chains came from one sample sequenced in a study of cytotoxic CD8 clonotypes in ibrutinib-treated CLL. Here immunoSEQ multiplex PCR was the method, and the copy in TCRdb shows in-frame clones only, minus some. Of about 140,000 clones detected, more than 70% appear once; the ten largest clones hold 7.6%. The starting material was PBMCs, obtained after 36 months of ibrutinib treatment. The receptors stem from a human donor with chronic lymphocytic leukemia.

The chain is built from TRBV7-9 and TRBJ1-1, with D tentatively TRBD1 (5 bases). The CDR3 runs to 14 residues. Per the germline V gene, CDR1 is SEHNR and CDR2 is FQNEAQ (reference sequence). V was clipped by 7 bases and J by 6 bases, with 18 bases between them. CDR3 DNA: TGTGCCAGCACCACCTCCGGGGGGAAGTCTGAAGCTTTCTTT. It specifies CASTTSGGKSEAFF.

This chain connects TRBV20-1 to TRBJ2-3; no reliable D call. The CDR3 consists of 11 residues. CDR1 DFQATT and CDR2 SNEGSKA come from the germline V gene (reference sequence). Trimming stripped 3 bases from V and 4 bases from J, with 5 bases between. CDR3 region: CSARAADTQYF. CDR3 sequence (DNA): TGCAGTGCTAGGGCGGCAGATACGCAGTATTTT.

V gene TRBV12-5 combines with J gene TRBJ1-1; 7 bases are a match to TRBD1. CDR1 and CDR2 from the germline V gene are LGHNT and FRNRAP. The CDR3 contains 15 residues. The J segment lost 5 bases and the V segment lost 6 bases, leaving 12 bases of the junction unmatched. In DNA, the CDR3 is TGTGCTAGTGGGATTTCGACAGGGTCGGGAACTGAAGCTTTCTTT. Its protein product is CASGISTGSGTEAFF.

J is TRBJ2-3 and V is TRBV29-1; D is uncertain. Germline CDR1 and CDR2: SQVTM and ANQGSEA. Trimming pared 6 bases from V and 6 bases from J, leaving 25 bases between. The CDR3 is 16 residues long. The CDR3 protein is CSVTRLNSPGRDTQYF. The CDR3 DNA reads as TGCAGCGTAACTCGTTTGAACAGTCCTGGTCGGGATACGCAGTATTTT.

The V call is TRBV29-1, the J call TRBJ2-7; D possibly corresponds to TRBD1 (6 bases). The CDR3 runs to 13 residues. V lost 6 bases to trimming and J lost 6 bases, with 18 bases between them. Germline lookup yields CDR1 SQVTM and CDR2 ANQGSEA. CDR3 protein: CSVGDRFIREQYF. The CDR3 bases are TGCAGCGTCGGCGACAGGTTTATACGCGAGCAGTACTTC.

V gene TRBV5-4 combines with J gene TRBJ1-5, with a possible D match to TRBD1 (5 bases). Per germline, CDR1 SGHNT and CDR2 YYREEE (reference sequence). V lost 3 bases and J lost 4, with 8 bases in between. This CDR3 comprises 13 residues. CDR3 coding DNA: TGTGCCAGCAGCTGGGGGTCTAATCAGCCCCAGCATTTT. Its protein is CASSWGSNQPQHF. The whole variable domain, remainder taken from reference TRBV5-4 and TRBJ1-5, is ETGVTQSPTHLIKTRGQQVTLRCSSQSGHNTVSWYQQALGQGPQFIFQYYREEENGRGNFPPRFSGLQFPNYSSELNVNALELDDSALYLCASSWGSNQPQHFGDGTRLSIL.

This clone occurred once. The chain carries TRBV5-1 and TRBJ2-3; tentative D call: TRBD2 (6 bases). Germline assignment: CDR1 SGHRS and CDR2 YFSETQ. The V end lost 6 bases, the J end lost 0 bases, and 11 bases lay between the germline ends. There are 14 residues in the CDR3. In nucleotides, the CDR3 is TGCGCCAGCACGGGCGGGACTAGCACAGATACGCAGTATTTT. It translates to CASTGGTSTDTQYF.

This clone was seen a few times. J is TRBJ1-1 and V is TRBV18; TRBD1 agrees at 8 bases. The V gene's germline CDR1 is KGHSH and CDR2 LQKENI. The V gene end was trimmed by 4 bases and the J gene end by 1 base; junction bases not matched to a gene: 2. The CDR3 is 14 amino acids. This CDR3 reads CASSRQGKNTEAFF. The CDR3 DNA sequence: TGTGCCAGCTCACGACAGGGGAAGAACACTGAAGCTTTCTTT. The variable domain in full, with the rest retrieved from reference TRBV18 and TRBJ1-1, is NAGVMQNPRHLVRRRGQEARLRCSPMKGHSHVYWYRQLPEEGLKFMVYLQKENIIDESGMPKERFSAEFPKEGPSILRIQQVVRGDSAAYFCASSRQGKNTEAFFGQGTRLTVV.

The CDR3 nucleotides are TGCAGTGCTAAGGGGGAGACCCAGTACTTC. Its translation is CSAKGETQYF. The chain uses TRBV20-1 and TRBJ2-5; weak D call: TRBD1 (5 bases). V was trimmed by 4 bases and J by 5 bases, leaving 5 bases between them. This CDR3 contains 10 residues. The germline V gene encodes CDR1 DFQATT and CDR2 SNEGSKA (reference sequence).

Here the CDR3 DNA reads TGTGCCAGTAGAGGACAGGGCGCTAATGAAAAACTGTTTTTT. It is translated as CASRGQGANEKLFF. This sequence joins TRBV19 and TRBJ1-4, with 8 bases fitting TRBD1. The germline V gene has CDR1 LNHDA and CDR2 SQIVND (reference sequence). The CDR3 contains 14 residues. The V segment lost 6 bases and the J segment 3 bases; nucleotides outside the gene matches: 3.

The chain couples TRBV5-1 to TRBJ1-2; 7 nucleotides agree with TRBD1. V lost 3 bases, J lost 2 bases, and 1 base stayed unmatched. This CDR3 is built from 13 residues. The germline CDR1 and CDR2 sequences are SGHRS and YFSETQ. Here the CDR3 DNA reads TGCGCCAGCAGCTCGGGACAGAACTATGGCTACACCTTC. As protein: CASSSGQNYGYTF.

The genes are TRBV6-5 and TRBJ2-6, with a tentative D call TRBD2 (7 bases). Trimming removed 7 bases at V and 2 bases at J, with 12 bases between. The CDR3 is 15 residues long. Per the germline V gene, CDR1 is MNHEY and CDR2 is SVGAGI. The CDR3 sequence: CASTKGGAGANVLTF. The CDR3 nucleotides read TGTGCCAGCACCAAGGGGGGGGCTGGGGCCAACGTCCTGACTTTC.

This chain connects TRBV11-3 to TRBJ2-6; 12 bases map to TRBD1. Germline values: CDR1 SGHNT, CDR2 YENEEA. This CDR3 has 17 amino acids. Trimming took 3 bases from V and 4 from J; bases not matched to a gene: 4. CDR3 loop: CASSLGQGAQGANVLTF. The CDR3 coding sequence is TGTGCCAGCAGCTTGGGACAGGGGGCGCAGGGGGCCAACGTCCTGACTTTC.

This clone was seen only once. The chain carries TRBV19 and TRBJ1-1; the D gene is possibly TRBD1 (6 bases). The CDR3 runs 14 residues. V shed 4 bases and J shed 11 bases, with 20 bases lying between them. In germline, CDR1 is LNHDA, CDR2 SQIVND (reference sequence). The DNA for the CDR3 is TGTGCCAGTAGTAAGAACGAGATAGGGGGGTACGCTTTCTTT. This gives the protein CASSKNEIGGYAFF.

The chain is built from TRBV10-2 and TRBJ2-2; 8 bases are a match to TRBD1. CDR3 length equals 14 residues. Trimming took 6 bases from V and 5 from J; bases not matched to a gene: 5. Germline lookup yields CDR1 WSHSY and CDR2 SAAADI. CDR3 DNA sequence: TGCGCCAGCAGGGACAGGGTGGGGACCGGGGAGCTGTTTTTT. Translation: CASRDRVGTGELFF.

The rearrangement links TRBV5-1 to TRBJ2-7; 7 nucleotides agree with TRBD2. Germline V CDR1 and CDR2: SGHRS, YFSETQ. This CDR3 is built from 15 residues. Losses at the gene ends were 4 bases for V and 6 bases for J; bases not matched to a gene: 13. The CDR3 is CASSPRGGQVREQYF. CDR3 DNA: TGCGCCAGCAGCCCGAGGGGAGGGCAGGTACGCGAGCAGTACTTC.

In its sample, this clone was seen once. The chain links TRBV9 to TRBJ2-1; the D gene could be TRBD1 or TRBD2 (5 bases each). The CDR3 has 15 amino acids. The V and J ends lost 0 bases and 2 bases respectively, with 9 bases between them. Per germline, CDR1 SGDLS and CDR2 YYNGEE. The CDR3 DNA is TGTGCCAGCAGCGTAGTGACGGGACCCTACAATGAGCAGTTCTTC. It yields the protein CASSVVTGPYNEQFF.

The chain links TRBV5-4 to TRBJ2-2; 14 nucleotides match TRBD2. The J segment lost 3 bases and the V segment lost 4 bases, leaving 5 bases of the junction unmatched. The CDR3 runs to 17 residues. Germline V lookup: CDR1 SGHNT, CDR2 YYREEE (reference sequence). CDR3 sequence reads: CASSLGLAGGYTGELFF. The CDR3, as DNA: TGTGCCAGCAGCCTAGGACTAGCGGGGGGTTACACCGGGGAGCTGTTTTTT. The complete variable domain, with remaining parts taken from reference TRBV5-4 and TRBJ2-2, reads ETGVTQSPTHLIKTRGQQVTLRCSSQSGHNTVSWYQQALGQGPQFIFQYYREEENGRGNFPPRFSGLQFPNYSSELNVNALELDDSALYLCASSLGLAGGYTGELFFGEGSRLTVL.

This rearrangement joins TRBV9 to TRBJ1-5; TRBD1 might be the D (5 bases). V was trimmed by 3 bases and J by 5 bases, leaving 15 bases between them. Germline loops: CDR1 SGDLS, CDR2 YYNGEE. CDR3 length: 15 amino acids. In DNA, the CDR3 is TGTGCCAGCAGCGCCGGAATGCCAGGGCATCAGCCCCAGCATTTT. Residues: CASSAGMPGHQPQHF.

This chain uses TRBV27 with TRBJ2-7; 9 nucleotides align to TRBD1. The CDR3 runs 13 residues. In germline, CDR1 is MNHEY, CDR2 SMNVEV (reference sequence). The ends lost 6 bases at V and 4 bases at J; junction bases unmatched: 4. The CDR3 spells CASRRTGEYEQYF. CDR3 in DNA: TGTGCCAGCAGAAGGACAGGGGAATACGAGCAGTACTTC.